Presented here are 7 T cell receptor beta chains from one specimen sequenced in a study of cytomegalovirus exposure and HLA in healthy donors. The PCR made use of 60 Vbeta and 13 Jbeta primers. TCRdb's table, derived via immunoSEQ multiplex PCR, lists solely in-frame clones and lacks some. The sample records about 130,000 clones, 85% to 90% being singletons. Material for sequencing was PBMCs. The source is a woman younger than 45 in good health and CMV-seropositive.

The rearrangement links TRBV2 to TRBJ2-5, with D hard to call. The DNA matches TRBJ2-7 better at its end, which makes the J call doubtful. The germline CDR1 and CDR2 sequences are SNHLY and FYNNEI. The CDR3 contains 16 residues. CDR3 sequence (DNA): TGTGCCAGCAGATCCCTCGAGACTTTTTCTACCTACGAGCAGTACTTC. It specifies CASRSLETFSTYEQYF.

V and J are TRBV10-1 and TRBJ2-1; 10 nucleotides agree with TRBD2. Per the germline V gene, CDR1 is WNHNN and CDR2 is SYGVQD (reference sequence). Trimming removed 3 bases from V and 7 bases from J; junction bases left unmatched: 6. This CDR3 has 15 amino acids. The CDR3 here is CASSEQASGSNEQFF. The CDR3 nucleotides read TGCGCCAGCAGTGAACAGGCTAGCGGGAGTAATGAGCAGTTCTTC.

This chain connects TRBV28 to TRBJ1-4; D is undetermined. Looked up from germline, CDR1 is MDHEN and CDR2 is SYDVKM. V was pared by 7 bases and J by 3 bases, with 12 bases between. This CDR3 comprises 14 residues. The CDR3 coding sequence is TGTGCCAGCAAGGAGGGCCAGTCTAATGAAAAACTGTTTTTT. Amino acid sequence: CASKEGQSNEKLFF.

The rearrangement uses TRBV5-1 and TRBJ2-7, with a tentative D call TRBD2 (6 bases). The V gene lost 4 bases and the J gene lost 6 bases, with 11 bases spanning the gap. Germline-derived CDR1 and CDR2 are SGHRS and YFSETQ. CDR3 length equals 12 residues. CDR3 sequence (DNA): TGCGCCAGCAGCCCGGGCGGGGTCGAGCAGTACTTC. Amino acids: CASSPGGVEQYF.

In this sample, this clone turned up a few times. The CDR3 nucleotides are TGCGCCAGCAGCACCGACAGACCGAACACTGAAGCTTTCTTT. It encodes CASSTDRPNTEAFF. V is TRBV5-1 and J is TRBJ1-1; TRBD1 might be the D (5 bases). V gave up 4 bases and J gave up 1 base, with 11 bases separating them. The CDR3 runs to 14 residues. Germline V lookup: CDR1 SGHRS, CDR2 YFSETQ.

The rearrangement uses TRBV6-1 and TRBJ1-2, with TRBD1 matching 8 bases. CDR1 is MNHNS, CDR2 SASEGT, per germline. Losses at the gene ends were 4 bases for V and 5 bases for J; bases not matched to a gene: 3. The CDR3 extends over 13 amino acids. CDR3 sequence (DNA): TGTGCCAGCAGTGCGACAGGGGATTATGGCTACACCTTC. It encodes CASSATGDYGYTF.

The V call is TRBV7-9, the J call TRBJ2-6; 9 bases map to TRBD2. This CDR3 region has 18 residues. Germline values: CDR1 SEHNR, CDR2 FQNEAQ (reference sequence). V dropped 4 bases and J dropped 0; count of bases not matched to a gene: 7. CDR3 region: CASSYIAGASSGANVLTF. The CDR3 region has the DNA TGTGCCAGCAGCTATATAGCGGGGGCTAGCTCTGGGGCCAACGTCCTGACTTTC.